This T cell receptor (beta chain) was recorded in a study of STAT3 mutations in large granular lymphocyte leukemia. Study as a whole: Immunosuppressive therapy was given to more than half of T-LGLL patients.

Study-wide points: Every T-cell large granular lymphocyte leukemia patient had at least one immunodominant TCR beta clonotype. Clonal expansion was inferred from other time points because no sample existed at each clone's first appearance. In several patients, dominant TCR clone burden exceeded STAT3 mutant burden.

A word on this clone: What it recognizes is unknown.

The protocol was immunoSEQ multiplex PCR, while the TCRdb copy is restricted to in-frame clones and leaves out a portion. Seen here are fewer than 20,000 clones, roughly 86% observed once, and the top ten hold roughly 8.6%. Trimming removed 3 bases from V and 13 bases from J, with 10 bases in between. Germline CDR1 is SEHNR and CDR2 is FQNEAQ (reference sequence). This CDR3 comprises 11 residues. This chain joins TRBV7-9 and TRBJ2-1; D remains ambiguous. The origin of this receptor is a man aged 50 to 60 with T-cell large granular lymphocyte leukemia. Some clones in this sample may be carry-over from other donors' samples. Sequenced material: peripheral blood mononuclear cells. The CDR3 region is CASSFQAQQFF. The CDR3, as DNA: TGTGCCAGCAGCTTTCAAGCACAACAGTTCTTC.